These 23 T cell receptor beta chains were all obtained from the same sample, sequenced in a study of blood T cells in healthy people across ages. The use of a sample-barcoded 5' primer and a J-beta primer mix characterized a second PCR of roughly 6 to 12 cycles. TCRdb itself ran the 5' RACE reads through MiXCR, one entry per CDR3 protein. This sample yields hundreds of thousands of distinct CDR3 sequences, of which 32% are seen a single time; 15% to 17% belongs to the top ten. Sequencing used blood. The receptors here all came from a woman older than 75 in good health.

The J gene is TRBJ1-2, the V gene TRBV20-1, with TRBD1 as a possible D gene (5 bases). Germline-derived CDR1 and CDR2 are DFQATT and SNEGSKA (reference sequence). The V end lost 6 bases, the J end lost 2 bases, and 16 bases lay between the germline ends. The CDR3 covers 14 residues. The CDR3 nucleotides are TGCAGTGCGCCCGGAGGGGCAGCCAACTATGGCTACACCTTC. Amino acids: CSAPGGAANYGYTF.

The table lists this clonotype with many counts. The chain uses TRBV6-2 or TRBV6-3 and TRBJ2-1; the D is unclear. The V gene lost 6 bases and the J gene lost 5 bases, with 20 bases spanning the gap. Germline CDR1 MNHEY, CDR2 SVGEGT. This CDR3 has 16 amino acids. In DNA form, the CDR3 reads TGTGCCAGCAGGGGGTCGCCGAGTCCTAATCACAATGAGCAGTTCTTC. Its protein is CASRGSPSPNHNEQFF.

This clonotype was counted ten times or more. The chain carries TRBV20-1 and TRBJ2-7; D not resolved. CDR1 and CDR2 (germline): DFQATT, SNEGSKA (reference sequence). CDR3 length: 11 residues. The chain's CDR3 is CSASAVGEQYF. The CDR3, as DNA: TGCAGCGCTTCTGCAGTGGGAGAGCAGTACTTC.

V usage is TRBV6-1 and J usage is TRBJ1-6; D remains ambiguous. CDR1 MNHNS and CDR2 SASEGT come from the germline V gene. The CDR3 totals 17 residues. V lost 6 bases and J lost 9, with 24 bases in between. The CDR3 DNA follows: TGTGCCAGCAGCCCACACGGAGGCAGGACGTTCCCTTCACCCCTCCACTTT. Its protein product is CASSPHGGRTFPSPLHF.

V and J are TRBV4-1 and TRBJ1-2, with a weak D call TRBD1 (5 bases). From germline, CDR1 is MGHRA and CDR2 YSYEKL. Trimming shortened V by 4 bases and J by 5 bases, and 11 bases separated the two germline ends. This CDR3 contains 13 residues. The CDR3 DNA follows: TGCGCCAGCAGCCCCATGGACACGTATGGCTACACCTTC. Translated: CASSPMDTYGYTF.

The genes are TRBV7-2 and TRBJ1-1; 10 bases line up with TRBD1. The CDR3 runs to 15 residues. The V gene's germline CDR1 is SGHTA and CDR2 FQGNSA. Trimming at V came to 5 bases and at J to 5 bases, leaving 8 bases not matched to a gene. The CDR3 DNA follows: TGTGCCAGCAGCGCCCGACAGGGGGCGATGACTGAAGCTTTCTTT. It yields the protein CASSARQGAMTEAFF.

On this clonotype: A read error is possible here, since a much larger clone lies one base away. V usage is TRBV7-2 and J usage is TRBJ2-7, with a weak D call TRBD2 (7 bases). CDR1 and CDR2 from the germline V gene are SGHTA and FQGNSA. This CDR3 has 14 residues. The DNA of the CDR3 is TGTGCCAGCGGCTTAAACGGGGGGCGCTACGAGCAGTACTTC. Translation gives CASGLNGGRYEQYF. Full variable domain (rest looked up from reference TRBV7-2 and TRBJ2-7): GAGVSQSPSNKVTEKGKDVELRCDPISGHTALYWYRQSLGQGLEFLIYFQGNSAPDKSGLPSDRFSAERTGGSVSTLTIQRTQQEDSAVYLCASGLNGGRYEQYFGPGTRLTVT.

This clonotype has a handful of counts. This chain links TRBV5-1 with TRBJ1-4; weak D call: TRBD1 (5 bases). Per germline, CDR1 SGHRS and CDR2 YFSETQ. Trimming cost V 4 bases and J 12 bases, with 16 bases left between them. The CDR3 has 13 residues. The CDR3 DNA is TGCGCCAGCAGCGTGGGGGGGGTGAAAGAACTGTTTTTT. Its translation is CASSVGGVKELFF. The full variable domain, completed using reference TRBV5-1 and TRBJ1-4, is KAGVTQTPRYLIKTRGQQVTLSCSPISGHRSVSWYQQTPGQGLQFLFEYFSETQRNKGNFPGRFSGRQFSNSRSEMNVSTLELGDSALYLCASSVGGVKELFFGSGTQLSVL.

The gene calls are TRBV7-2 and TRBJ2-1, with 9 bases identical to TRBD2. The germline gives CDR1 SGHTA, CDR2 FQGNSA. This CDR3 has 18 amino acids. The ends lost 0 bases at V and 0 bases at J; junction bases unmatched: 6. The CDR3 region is CASSLASSGGLSYNEQFF. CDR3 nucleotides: TGTGCCAGCAGCTTAGCCAGTAGCGGGGGCCTCTCCTACAATGAGCAGTTCTTC.

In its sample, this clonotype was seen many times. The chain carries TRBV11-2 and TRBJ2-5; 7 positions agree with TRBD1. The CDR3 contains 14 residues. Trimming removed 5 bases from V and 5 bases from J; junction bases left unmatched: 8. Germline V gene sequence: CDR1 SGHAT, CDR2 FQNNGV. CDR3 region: CASSPRGRGETQYF. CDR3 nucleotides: TGTGCCAGCAGCCCTAGGGGGCGCGGGGAGACCCAGTACTTC.

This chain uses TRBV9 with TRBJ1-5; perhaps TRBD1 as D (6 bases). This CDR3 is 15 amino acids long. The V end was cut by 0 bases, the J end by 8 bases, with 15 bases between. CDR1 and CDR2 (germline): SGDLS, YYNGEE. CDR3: CASSVEGVAGEPQHF. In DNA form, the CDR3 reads TGTGCCAGCAGCGTAGAAGGAGTCGCAGGGGAGCCCCAGCATTTT.

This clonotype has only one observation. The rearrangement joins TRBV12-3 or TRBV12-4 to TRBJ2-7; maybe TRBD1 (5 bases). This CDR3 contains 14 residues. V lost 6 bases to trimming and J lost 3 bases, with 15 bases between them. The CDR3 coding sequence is TGTGCCAGCAGCATCTCAGGGCGTTACTACGAGCAGTACTTC. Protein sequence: CASSISGRYYEQYF.

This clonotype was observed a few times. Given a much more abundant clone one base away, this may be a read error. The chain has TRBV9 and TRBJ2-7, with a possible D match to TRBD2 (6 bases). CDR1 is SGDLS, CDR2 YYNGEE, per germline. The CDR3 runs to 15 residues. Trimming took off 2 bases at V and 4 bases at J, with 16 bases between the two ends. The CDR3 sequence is CASSVDNNGGYEQYF. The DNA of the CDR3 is TGTGCCAGCAGCGTCGACAACAACGGGGGTTACGAGCAGTACTTC.

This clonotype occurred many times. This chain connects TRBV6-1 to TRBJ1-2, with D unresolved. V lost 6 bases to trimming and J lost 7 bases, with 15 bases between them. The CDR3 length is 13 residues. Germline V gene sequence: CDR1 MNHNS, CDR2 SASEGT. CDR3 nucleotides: TGTGCCAGCAGGTTGACATCCTCGTCTGGCTACACCTTC. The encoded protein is CASRLTSSSGYTF.

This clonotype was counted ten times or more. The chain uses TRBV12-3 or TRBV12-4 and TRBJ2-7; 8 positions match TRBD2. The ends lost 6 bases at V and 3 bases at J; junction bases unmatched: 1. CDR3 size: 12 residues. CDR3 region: CASSRGGYEQYF. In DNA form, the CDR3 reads TGTGCCAGCAGCCGGGGGGGCTACGAGCAGTACTTC.

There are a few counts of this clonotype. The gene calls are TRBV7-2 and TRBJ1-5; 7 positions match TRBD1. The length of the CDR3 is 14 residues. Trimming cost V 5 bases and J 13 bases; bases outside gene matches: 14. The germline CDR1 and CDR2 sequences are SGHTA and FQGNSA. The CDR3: CASSPRGSRSIQHF. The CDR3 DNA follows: TGTGCCAGCAGCCCCAGGGGGTCCCGTAGTATTCAGCATTTT.

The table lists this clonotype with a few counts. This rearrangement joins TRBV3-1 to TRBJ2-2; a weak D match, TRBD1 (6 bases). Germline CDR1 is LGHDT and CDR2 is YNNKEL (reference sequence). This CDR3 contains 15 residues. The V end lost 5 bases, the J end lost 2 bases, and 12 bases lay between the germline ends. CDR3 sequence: CASSTGTLNTGELFF. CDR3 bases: TGTGCCAGCAGCACCGGGACACTTAACACCGGGGAGCTGTTTTTT.

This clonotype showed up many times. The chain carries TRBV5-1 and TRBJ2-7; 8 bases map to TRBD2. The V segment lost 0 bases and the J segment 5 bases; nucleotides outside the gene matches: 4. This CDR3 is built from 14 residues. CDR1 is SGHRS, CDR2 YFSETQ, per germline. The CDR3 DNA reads TGCGCCAGCAGCTTGGAAGCGGGGGTCCACGAGCAGTACTTC. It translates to CASSLEAGVHEQYF.

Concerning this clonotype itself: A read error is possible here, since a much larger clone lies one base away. The CDR3 DNA follows: TGTGCCAGCAGCCAAGGGATAAGGGACACTGAAGTTTTCTTT. It yields the protein CASSQGIRDTEVFF. The V gene is TRBV7-9, the J gene TRBJ1-1; tentatively, D is TRBD1 (6 bases). Germline assignment: CDR1 SEHNR and CDR2 FQNEAQ (reference sequence). The CDR3 totals 14 residues.

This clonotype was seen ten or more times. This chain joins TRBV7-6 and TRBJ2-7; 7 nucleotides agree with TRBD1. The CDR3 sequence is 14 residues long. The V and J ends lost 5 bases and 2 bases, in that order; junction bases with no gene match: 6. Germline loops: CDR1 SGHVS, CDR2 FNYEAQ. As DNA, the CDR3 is TGTGCCAGCAGCCCCGACAGGGCTACCTACGAGCAGTACTTC. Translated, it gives CASSPDRATYEQYF.

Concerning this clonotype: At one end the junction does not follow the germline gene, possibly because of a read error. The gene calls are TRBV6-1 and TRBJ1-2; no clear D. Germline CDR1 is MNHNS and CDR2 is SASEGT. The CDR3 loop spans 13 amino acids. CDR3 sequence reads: CASSDGTNYGYIF. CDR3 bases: TGTGCAAGCAGTGACGGTACTAACTATGGCTACATCTTC.

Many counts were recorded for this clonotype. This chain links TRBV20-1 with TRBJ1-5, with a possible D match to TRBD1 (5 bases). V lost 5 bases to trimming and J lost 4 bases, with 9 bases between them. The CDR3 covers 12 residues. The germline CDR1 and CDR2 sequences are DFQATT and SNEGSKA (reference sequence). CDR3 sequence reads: CSAFRENQPQHF. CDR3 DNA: TGCAGTGCTTTCAGGGAGAATCAGCCCCAGCATTTT.

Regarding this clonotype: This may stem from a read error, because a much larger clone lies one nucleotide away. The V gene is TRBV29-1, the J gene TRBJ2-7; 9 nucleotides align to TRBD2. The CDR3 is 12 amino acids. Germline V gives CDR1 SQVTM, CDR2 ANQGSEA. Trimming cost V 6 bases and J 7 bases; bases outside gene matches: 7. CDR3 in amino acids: CSVAGTSSEQYF. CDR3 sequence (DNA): TGCAGCGTCGCCGGGACTAGCTCTGAGCAGTACTTC.